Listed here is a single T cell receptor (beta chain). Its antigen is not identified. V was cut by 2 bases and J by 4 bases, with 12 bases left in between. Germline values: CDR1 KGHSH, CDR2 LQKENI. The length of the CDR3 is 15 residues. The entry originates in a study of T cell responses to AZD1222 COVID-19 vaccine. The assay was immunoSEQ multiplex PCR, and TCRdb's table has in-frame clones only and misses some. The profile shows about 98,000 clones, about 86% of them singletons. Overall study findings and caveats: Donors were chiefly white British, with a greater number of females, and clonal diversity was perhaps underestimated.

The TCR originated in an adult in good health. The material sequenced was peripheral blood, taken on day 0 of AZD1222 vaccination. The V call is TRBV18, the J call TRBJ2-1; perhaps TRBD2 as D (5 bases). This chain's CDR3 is CASSPTSGTYNEQFF. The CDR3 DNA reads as TGTGCCAGCTCACCAACCAGCGGAACTTACAATGAGCAGTTCTTC.